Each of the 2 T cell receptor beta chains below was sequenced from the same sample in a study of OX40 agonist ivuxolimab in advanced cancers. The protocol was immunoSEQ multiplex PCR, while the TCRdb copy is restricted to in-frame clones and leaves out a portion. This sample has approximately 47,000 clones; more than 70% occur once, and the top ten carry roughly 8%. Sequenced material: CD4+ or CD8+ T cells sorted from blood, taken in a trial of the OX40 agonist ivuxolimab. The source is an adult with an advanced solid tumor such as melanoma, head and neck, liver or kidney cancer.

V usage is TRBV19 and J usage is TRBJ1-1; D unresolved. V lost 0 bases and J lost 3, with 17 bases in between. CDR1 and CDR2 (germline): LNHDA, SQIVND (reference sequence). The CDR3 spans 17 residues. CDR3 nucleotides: TGTGCCAGTAGTATAGAGGCGGTTCGGCAGCAGCACACTGAAGCTTTCTTT. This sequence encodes CASSIEAVRQQHTEAFF. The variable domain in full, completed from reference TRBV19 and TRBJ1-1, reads DGGITQSPKYLFRKEGQNVTLSCEQNLNHDAMYWYRQDPGQGLRLIYYSQIVNDFQKGDIAEGYSVSREKKESFPLTVTSAQKNPTAFYLCASSIEAVRQQHTEAFFGQGTRLTVV.

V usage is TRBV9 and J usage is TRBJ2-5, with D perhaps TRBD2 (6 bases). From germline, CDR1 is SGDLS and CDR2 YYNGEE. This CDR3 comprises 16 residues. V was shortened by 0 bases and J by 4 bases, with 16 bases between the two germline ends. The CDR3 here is CASSVGRGGSGETQYF. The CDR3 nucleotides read TGTGCCAGCAGCGTAGGGAGGGGTGGGAGCGGAGAGACCCAGTACTTC. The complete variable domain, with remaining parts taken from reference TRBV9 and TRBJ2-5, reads DSGVTQTPKHLITATGQRVTLRCSPRSGDLSVYWYQQSLDQGLQFLIQYYNGEERAKGNILERFSAQQFPDLHSELNLSSLELGDSALYFCASSVGRGGSGETQYFGPGTRLLVL.